These 13 T cell receptor beta chains originate from one sample sequenced in a study of CD8 T cells in Susac syndrome. When the RNA was reverse transcribed, random hexamers were used with an input of roughly 0.5 to 1 ug. One entry per CDR3 protein, called by TCRdb with MiXCR from the immunoSEQ multiplex PCR reads. The sample has approximately 200,000 distinct CDR3 sequences; 80% to 95% are singletons. The specimen was CD8+ T cells from PBMCs. The receptors come from a human donor with multiple sclerosis.

This clonotype was seen more than once but under ten times. This sequence joins TRBV24-1 and TRBJ1-2; TRBD1 matches at 9 bases. Germline V lookup: CDR1 KGHDR, CDR2 SFDVKD. This CDR3 region has 15 residues. V dropped 3 bases and J dropped 0; count of bases not matched to a gene: 1. The CDR3 spells CATSDGTGPNYGYTF. The CDR3 nucleotides are TGTGCCACCAGTGATGGGACAGGGCCTAACTATGGCTACACCTTC.

The gene calls are TRBV29-1 and TRBJ2-3; 7 nucleotides line up with TRBD2. The CDR3 extends over 13 amino acids. The germline gives CDR1 SQVTM, CDR2 ANQGSEA. After removal of 7 bases from V and 7 bases from J, the junction contained 11 bases not matched to a gene. CDR3 region: CSGRGREHNTQYF. In DNA form, the CDR3 reads TGCAGCGGACGAGGGAGGGAGCACAATACGCAGTATTTT.

The chain combines TRBV7-8 with TRBJ2-7; unclear D gene. The CDR3 sequence is 12 residues long. Trimming took 2 bases from V and 0 from J, leaving 2 bases between them. Germline values: CDR1 SGHVS, CDR2 FQNEAQ. CDR3 DNA: TGTGCCAGCAGCTTATTCTCCTACGAGCAGTACTTC. It specifies CASSLFSYEQYF.

This rearrangement joins TRBV19 to TRBJ1-1; D may be TRBD1 (6 bases). Germline V gene sequence: CDR1 LNHDA, CDR2 SQIVND (reference sequence). V was pared by 3 bases and J by 5 bases, with 13 bases between. This CDR3 contains 14 residues. The CDR3 protein is CASSITQGRTEAFF. CDR3 coding DNA: TGTGCCAGTAGTATCACACAGGGTAGGACTGAAGCTTTCTTT.

The chain joins TRBV19 to TRBJ1-2; perhaps TRBD1 as D (6 bases). The V gene lost 6 bases and the J gene lost 6 bases, with 14 bases spanning the gap. Germline lookup yields CDR1 LNHDA and CDR2 SQIVND (reference sequence). The CDR3 runs 13 residues. The CDR3 loop reads CASSPDRRNGYTF. Written as DNA, the CDR3 is TGTGCCAGTAGCCCGGACAGACGCAATGGCTACACCTTC.

This chain connects TRBV6-2 or TRBV6-3 to TRBJ2-3; 8 nucleotides line up with TRBD2. V shed 4 bases, J shed 2 bases, and the junction held 2 bases outside the gene matches. In germline, CDR1 is MNHEY, CDR2 SVGEGT. The CDR3 is 14 residues long. The CDR3 DNA sequence: TGTGCCAGCAGTTTAGCGGGGCCCACAGATACGCAGTATTTT. It yields the protein CASSLAGPTDTQYF.

This chain uses TRBV6-5 with TRBJ2-5; D might be TRBD2 (6 bases). CDR3 length: 13 amino acids. Germline loops: CDR1 MNHEY, CDR2 SVGAGI. Trimming removed 8 bases at V and 4 bases at J, with 14 bases between. The CDR3 DNA is TGTGCCAGCCGACTAGAGATGACAGAGACCCAGTACTTC. Its protein is CASRLEMTETQYF.

This chain links TRBV12-3 or TRBV12-4 with TRBJ2-3; 10 nucleotides agree with TRBD2. There are 17 residues in the CDR3. Trimming took 4 bases from V and 5 from J; bases not matched to a gene: 12. The CDR3 sequence: CASSSQEIAGGIDTQYF. The CDR3 region has the DNA TGTGCCAGCAGTTCACAAGAAATAGCGGGAGGAATAGATACGCAGTATTTT.

The rearrangement uses TRBV12-3 or TRBV12-4 and TRBJ2-3; TRBD2 matches at 10 bases. CDR3 size: 18 residues. J gave up 1 base and V 7 bases, and 14 bases lay outside the gene matches. The CDR3 DNA is TGTGCCAGCAATGAGGCTACAGGACTAGCGGCTCGCACAGATACGCAGTATTTT. Protein sequence: CASNEATGLAARTDTQYF.

The chain is built from TRBV15 and TRBJ2-2; D unresolved. From germline, CDR1 is LNHNV and CDR2 YYDKDF (reference sequence). With 9 bases removed from V and 6 bases from J, the gap between germline ends came to 11 bases. The CDR3 is 12 residues long. For the CDR3, the DNA is TGTGCCACGTTGGGTATATCCGGGGAGCTGTTTTTT. This gives the protein CATLGISGELFF.

The rearrangement uses TRBV20-1 and TRBJ2-2; D gene uncertain. The CDR3 contains 13 residues. V shed 3 bases and J shed 1 base, with 6 bases lying between them. Germline values: CDR1 DFQATT, CDR2 SNEGSKA (reference sequence). The CDR3 DNA reads TGCAGTGCTAGTAAGATGAACACCGGGGAGCTGTTTTTT. It is translated as CSASKMNTGELFF.

The chain combines TRBV3-1 with TRBJ1-1; maybe TRBD1 (5 bases). The CDR3 is made up of 15 amino acids. CDR1 is LGHDT, CDR2 YNNKEL, per germline (reference sequence). Trimming shortened V by 0 bases and J by 1 base, and 9 bases separated the two germline ends. CDR3 sequence reads: CASSQDRGSNTEAFF. In DNA form, the CDR3 reads TGTGCCAGCAGCCAAGACCGGGGCTCGAACACTGAAGCTTTCTTT.

This clonotype was seen a few times. V is TRBV4-1 and J is TRBJ1-1, with 7 positions matching TRBD1. The germline V gene has CDR1 MGHRA and CDR2 YSYEKL. The CDR3 runs 15 residues. Germline trimming cut 4 bases from V and 0 bases from J; bases unmatched to any gene: 5. CDR3 residues: CASSPRQGLNTEAFF. The CDR3 DNA reads TGCGCCAGCAGCCCACGACAGGGTTTGAACACTGAAGCTTTCTTT.